This T cell receptor beta chain stems from a study of early T cells in non-severe SARS-CoV-2 infection. Germline assignment: CDR1 SGHAT and CDR2 FQNNGV. The CDR3 sequence is 14 residues long. As regards this clonotype: The germline gene is not matched at one end of the junction; a read error may be the cause.

TCRdb called the 5' RACE reads again in MiXCR, with one record for every CDR3 protein. The sample records around 60,000 distinct CDR3 sequences, roughly 10% being singletons. The chain uses TRBV11-2 and TRBJ1-3; unclear D gene. The source is an adult who was a healthcare worker with PCR-confirmed SARS-CoV-2 infection or an uninfected control (not recorded which). Here the sequenced sample was whole blood, taken at baseline. The CDR3 DNA reads as TGTGCCAGCAGCTTAAAGGGTTCTGAAAACACCATATATTTT. Residues: CASSLKGSENTIYF.